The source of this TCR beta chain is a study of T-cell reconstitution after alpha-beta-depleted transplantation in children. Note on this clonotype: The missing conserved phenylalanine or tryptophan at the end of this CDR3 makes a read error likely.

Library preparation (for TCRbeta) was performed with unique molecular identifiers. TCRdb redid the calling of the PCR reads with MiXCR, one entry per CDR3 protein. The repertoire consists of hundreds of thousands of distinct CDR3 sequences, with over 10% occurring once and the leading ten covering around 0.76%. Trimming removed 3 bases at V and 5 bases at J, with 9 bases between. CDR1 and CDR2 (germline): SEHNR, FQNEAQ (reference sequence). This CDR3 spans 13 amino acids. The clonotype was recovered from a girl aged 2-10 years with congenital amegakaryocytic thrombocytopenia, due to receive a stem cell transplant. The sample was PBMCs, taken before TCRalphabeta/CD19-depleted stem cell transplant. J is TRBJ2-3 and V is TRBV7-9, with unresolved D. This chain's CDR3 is CASSLTDRDTQYL. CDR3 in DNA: TGTGCCAGCAGCTTGACGGACCGAGATACGCAGTATCTT.